Below, 7 T cell receptor beta chains from the same sample are listed, as sequenced in a study of T cell repertoires in cytomegalovirus infection (dated by TCRdb to the late 2010s). These reads were obtained on an Illumina HiSeq 1500. The raw public reads went through TCRdb reprocessing: fastp at Q25, MiXCR clone calling, in-frame beta chains kept. Entries are consolidated by CDR3 protein sequence, retaining the most common genes and DNA. The table for this sample lists around 550,000 distinct CDR3 sequences; less than 30% of them were counted only once. Less than 15% of the sample lies in the top ten. What was sequenced was PBMCs. These TCRs come from a human donor in good health (CMV status not recorded). Some clones in this sample may be carry-over from other donors' samples.

This clonotype was detected a few times. The chain is built from TRBV11-3 and TRBJ2-5; 9 positions agree with TRBD2. Germline CDR1 SGHNT, CDR2 YENEEA. Germline trimming cut 7 bases from V and 4 bases from J; bases unmatched to any gene: 13. CDR3 length: 16 residues. This chain's CDR3 is CASTAPPSGNVETQYF. The CDR3 DNA follows: TGTGCCAGCACCGCCCCTCCTAGCGGGAATGTAGAGACCCAGTACTTC.

This clonotype was detected a few times. CDR3 region: CASSLMRGTSIYGYTF. CDR3 nucleotides: TGTGCCAGCAGCTTAATGCGTGGCACGTCGATTTATGGCTACACCTTC. This chain joins TRBV7-2 and TRBJ1-2; D call uncertain. The V gene lost 2 bases and the J gene lost 5 bases, with 18 bases spanning the gap. CDR1 and CDR2 from the germline V gene are SGHTA and FQGNSA. This CDR3 has 16 amino acids. The full variable domain, completed using reference TRBV7-2 and TRBJ1-2, is GAGVSQSPSNKVTEKGKDVELRCDPISGHTALYWYRQSLGQGLEFLIYFQGNSAPDKSGLPSDRFSAERTGGSVSTLTIQRTQQEDSAVYLCASSLMRGTSIYGYTFGSGTRLTVV.

This clonotype has a count of ten or more. The chain links TRBV7-2 to TRBJ1-3, with D possibly being TRBD1 (6 bases). V was clipped by 3 bases and J by 1 base, with 13 bases between them. Germline V gene sequence: CDR1 SGHTA, CDR2 FQGNSA. The CDR3 sequence is 16 residues long. CDR3 sequence (DNA): TGTGCCAGCAGCTTGGCGGGGGGGCGGTCTGGAAACACCATATATTTT. Residues: CASSLAGGRSGNTIYF.

This clonotype came up a few times. The CDR3 sequence is CASGLAGRKETQYF. The CDR3 nucleotides read TGTGCCAGTGGACTAGCGGGAAGAAAAGAGACCCAGTACTTC. V and J are TRBV6-2 or TRBV6-3 and TRBJ2-5; 12 bases match TRBD2. Trimming removed 9 bases from V and 3 bases from J; junction bases left unmatched: 5. There are 14 residues in the CDR3. Looked up from germline, CDR1 is MNHEY and CDR2 is SVGEGT.

The rearrangement links TRBV19 to TRBJ1-2; D unresolved. The CDR3 is made up of 12 amino acids. Trimming left V 3 bases short and J 8 bases short, with 10 bases between. Per the germline V gene, CDR1 is LNHDA and CDR2 is SQIVND (reference sequence). In DNA form, the CDR3 reads TGTGCCAGTAGTATCAACCCATCGGGCTACACCTTC. Amino acids: CASSINPSGYTF.

The sample holds a few counts of this clonotype. The J gene is TRBJ2-1, the V gene TRBV7-2; the D gene is possibly TRBD2 (6 bases). This CDR3 is 14 amino acids long. Germline-derived CDR1 and CDR2 are SGHTA and FQGNSA. Trimming pared 2 bases from V and 9 bases from J, leaving 14 bases between. This chain's CDR3 is CASSLLPGAGEQFF. In DNA, the CDR3 is TGTGCCAGCAGCTTACTACCGGGAGCAGGTGAGCAGTTCTTC. Supplemented by reference TRBV7-2 and TRBJ2-1, the full variable domain reads GAGVSQSPSNKVTEKGKDVELRCDPISGHTALYWYRQSLGQGLEFLIYFQGNSAPDKSGLPSDRFSAERTGGSVSTLTIQRTQQEDSAVYLCASSLLPGAGEQFFGPGTRLTVL.

The chain recombines TRBV7-9 with TRBJ2-3; the D is unclear. Germline V gives CDR1 SEHNR, CDR2 FQNEAQ (reference sequence). The CDR3 covers 17 residues. V gave up 6 bases and J gave up 2 bases, with 21 bases separating them. The CDR3 sequence is CASSHIPAARPTDTQYF. The CDR3 DNA reads TGTGCCAGCAGTCACATTCCGGCGGCCCGGCCCACAGATACGCAGTATTTT.